Listed below are T cell receptor beta chains from one sample, sequenced in a study of T-cell memory formation after mild COVID-19. MiXCR was run by TCRdb on the 5' RACE reads, yielding one entry per CDR3 protein. In the table there are 150,000 or so distinct CDR3 sequences, under 14% of which are singletons. The source material was PBMCs or a T cell subset sorted from them (not recorded which). The receptors come from a man between 18 and 35 years old who had mild COVID-19 (a few samples of this study predate the infection). Cell type and time point are not known. Both conserved end residues are part of each CDR3. D genes are given only for firm matches. Size values are once, few and many counts, or a class for expanded clones, and some rows have none.

V gene,J gene,clone size,D gene,CDR3 protein,CDR3 DNA
TRBV7-7,TRBJ2-5,-,-,CASSLGIGGETQYF,TGTGCCAGCAGCTTAGGAATCGGTGGTGAGACCCAGTACTTC
TRBV11-2,TRBJ2-5,-,-,CASSFDQETQYF,TGTGCCAGCAGCTTCGATCAAGAGACCCAGTACTTC
TRBV6-5,TRBJ2-7,-,-,CASSPLWGFSYEQYF,TGTGCCAGCAGTCCACTTTGGGGGTTTTCCTACGAGCAGTACTTC
TRBV20-1,TRBJ1-2,-,-,CSAKRGAYGYTF,TGCAGTGCTAAGAGGGGGGCCTATGGCTACACCTTC
TRBV6-5,TRBJ1-1,-,-,CASSYSMEGGRAFF,TGTGCCAGCAGTTACTCGATGGAAGGGGGACGAGCTTTCTTT
TRBV20-1,TRBJ2-1,-,-,CSAPRGATGNEQFF,TGCAGTGCTCCCCGCGGGGCGACCGGGAATGAGCAGTTCTTC
TRBV20-1,TRBJ2-3,many,-,CSAGNRADTQYF,TGCAGTGCTGGAAACAGGGCAGATACGCAGTATTTT
TRBV9,TRBJ1-6,-,TRBD1,CASSPGGTGALPMNSPLHF,TGTGCCAGCAGCCCGGGGGGGACAGGGGCCCTACCGATGAATTCACCCCTCCACTTT
TRBV5-1,TRBJ1-6,-,TRBD1,CASSLEGGLGNSPLHF,TGCGCCAGCAGCTTGGAAGGGGGCTTGGGTAATTCACCCCTCCACTTT
TRBV30,TRBJ1-4,-,TRBD1,CAWKGTGTTTNEKLFF,TGTGCCTGGAAGGGGACAGGGACTACAACTAATGAAAAACTGTTTTTT
TRBV7-2,TRBJ2-7,-,TRBD1,CASSVGGTGGYDQYF,TGTGCCAGCAGCGTTGGGGGGACAGGGGGCTACGATCAGTACTTC
TRBV5-1,TRBJ1-1,few,-,CASSSRAVGDTEAFF,TGCGCCAGCAGCTCTCGGGCTGTGGGGGACACTGAAGCTTTCTTT
TRBV7-9,TRBJ1-4,few,-,CASSAQGNEKLFF,TGTGCCAGCAGCGCTCAGGGGAATGAAAAACTGTTTTTT
TRBV5-1,TRBJ2-5,-,TRBD2,CASTWTSPPEGGTQYF,TGCGCCAGCACGTGGACTAGCCCTCCGGAGGGAGGGACCCAGTACTTC
TRBV7-2,TRBJ1-2,-,-,CASSAGRAPAGGYTF,TGTGCCAGCAGCGCCGGGCGGGCCCCAGCCGGTGGCTACACCTTC
TRBV9,TRBJ2-2,few,TRBD2,CASSVSSGGANTGELFF,TGTGCCAGCAGCGTTTCTAGCGGGGGAGCGAACACCGGGGAGCTGTTTTTT
TRBV6-2/TRBV6-3,TRBJ1-2,few,-,CASSYSDPRGYTF,TGTGCCAGCAGTTACTCGGACCCACGGGGCTACACCTTC
TRBV21-1,TRBJ2-3,many,-,CASSKGTRADTQYF,TGTGCCAGCAGCAAAGGGACTAGGGCAGATACGCAGTATTTT
TRBV13,TRBJ2-7,many,-,CASSSRTDGGYEQYF,TGTGCCAGCAGCTCCCGGACGGATGGGGGCTACGAGCAGTACTTC
TRBV6-5,TRBJ1-2,few,-,CASSYSNYGYTF,TGTGCCAGCAGTTACTCGAACTATGGCTACACCTTC
TRBV30,TRBJ1-5,few,-,CAWSSATEPQHF,TGTGCCTGGAGTTCGGCTACAGAGCCCCAGCATTTT
TRBV19,TRBJ2-7,many,-,CASSLDRTTSSYEQYF,TGTGCCAGTAGTCTCGACAGGACTACCTCCTCCTACGAGCAGTACTTC
TRBV5-1,TRBJ1-5,many,TRBD1,CASSLAGGNKQPQHF,TGCGCCAGCAGCTTGGCAGGGGGGAATAAGCAGCCCCAGCATTTT
TRBV5-1,TRBJ2-2,few,-,CASSLGDMENTGELFF,TGCGCCAGCAGCTTGGGGGACATGGAGAACACCGGGGAGCTGTTTTTT
TRBV10-3,TRBJ1-1,-,-,CAISGDFTGSFEAFF,TGTGCCATCAGTGGCGATTTTACGGGTAGCTTTGAAGCTTTCTTT
TRBV25-1,TRBJ1-2,-,TRBD1,CASSATGPGYTF,TGTGCCAGCAGTGCGACAGGGCCTGGCTACACCTTC
TRBV11-3,TRBJ2-1,-,-,CASGATVSTHNNEQFF,TGTGCCAGCGGGGCCACCGTCTCAACCCACAACAATGAGCAGTTCTTC
TRBV20-1,TRBJ1-5,few,-,CSAEGSNQPQHF,TGCAGTGCTGAGGGCAGCAATCAGCCCCAGCATTTT
TRBV4-1,TRBJ1-1,-,-,CASSQDRQGEAFF,TGCGCCAGCAGCCAAGATCGACAAGGTGAAGCTTTCTTT
TRBV12-3/TRBV12-4,TRBJ2-3,few,-,CASSLGQGGSTDTQYF,TGTGCCAGCAGTTTAGGGCAGGGGGGATCGACAGATACGCAGTATTTT
TRBV9,TRBJ1-3,few,-,CASSKDLSSGNTIYF,TGTGCCAGCAGCAAGGACCTGTCTTCTGGAAACACCATATATTTT
TRBV7-2,TRBJ2-2,few,-,CASTQRLSRELFF,TGTGCCAGCACCCAGCGATTATCGCGGGAGCTGTTTTTT
TRBV7-2,TRBJ1-3,-,-,CASSSITRPSSGNTIYF,TGTGCCAGCAGCTCAATTACAAGACCTAGCTCTGGAAACACCATATATTTT
TRBV24-1,TRBJ2-7,once,-,CATRPTGTSYEQYF,TGTGCCACCAGACCCACAGGGACCTCATACGAGCAGTACTTC
TRBV10-3,TRBJ2-7,few,-,CAISDREGGSDYEQYF,TGTGCCATCAGTGATCGAGAAGGGGGATCCGACTACGAGCAGTACTTC
TRBV4-3,TRBJ2-7,few,-,CASSQEGQPSHEQYF,TGCGCCAGCAGCCAAGAAGGCCAGCCTTCCCACGAGCAGTACTTC
TRBV2,TRBJ2-2,-,TRBD2,CASRILAGGGSTGELFF,TGTGCCAGCAGGATACTAGCGGGGGGTGGCAGCACCGGGGAGCTGTTTTTT
TRBV4-1,TRBJ1-2,many,TRBD1,CASSRGQGTYGYTF,TGCGCCAGCAGCCGGGGACAGGGGACCTATGGCTACACCTTC